This T cell receptor beta chain was recovered during a study of T cell responses to AZD1222 COVID-19 vaccine. Sequenced by immunoSEQ multiplex PCR; TCRdb stores in-frame clones only, minus some. The sample has approximately 100,000 clones, approximately 89% seen once. This clone was picked up one time. Its specificity is not known. Germline V gives CDR1 SGHTA, CDR2 FQGTGA. The CDR3 is 16 residues long. Trimming cost V 3 bases and J 0 bases, with 11 bases left between them. Study-level findings and limits: The donor cohort was predominantly white British with a female majority, and clonal diversity may have been underestimated. Only six or seven AZD1222 recipients were seropositive at baseline.

This specimen consisted of peripheral blood, obtained on day 0 of AZD1222 vaccination. The V and J genes are TRBV7-3 and TRBJ1-4; no definite D call. This clonotype was sampled from an adult in good health. Written as DNA, the CDR3 is TGTGCCAGCAGCTTCGACCCCAGTGCAACTAATGAAAAACTGTTTTTT. Translated: CASSFDPSATNEKLFF.